A selection of T cell receptor beta chains follows, all from one sample in a study of cytomegalovirus exposure and HLA in healthy donors. Produced via immunoSEQ multiplex PCR; TCRdb's table is partial and in-frame only. The sample has approximately 130,000 clones, 65% to 90% seen once; the top ten hold roughly 2.7%. The sample comprised PBMCs. Receptor source: a man in his fifties or sixties in good health and CMV-seronegative. The CDR3 runs from the conserved cysteine through the conserved F or W.

J gene | V gene | CDR3 length | CDR3 protein
TRBJ2-7 | TRBV5-1 | 15 | CASSIGTSGGYEQYF
TRBJ1-1 | TRBV12-5 | 11 | CASGPGAEAFF
TRBJ2-3 | TRBV11-3 | 14 | CASSPLDRADTQYF
TRBJ2-5 | TRBV18 | 15 | CASSPPQGAGETQYF
TRBJ2-7 | TRBV4-1 | 15 | CASSSGGVGGYEQYF
TRBJ2-7 | TRBV15 | 13 | CATSRDAPDEQYF
TRBJ1-3 | TRBV2 | 16 | CASTDPLTGDGNTIYF
TRBJ2-7 | TRBV9 | 13 | CASSEGLGYEQYF
TRBJ1-3 | TRBV11-1 | 15 | CASSTRTGGADTIYF
TRBJ2-5 | TRBV5-1 | 15 | CASSLAGGGQETQYF
TRBJ2-2 | TRBV30 | 15 | CAWRSRGAGTGELFF
TRBJ2-7 | TRBV27 | 13 | CASSLGSASEQYF
TRBJ2-5 | TRBV15 | 14 | CATSIRGGTETQYF
TRBJ2-7 | TRBV30 | 13 | CAWSSGYRYEQYF
TRBJ2-7 | TRBV5-6 | 13 | CASSSLGSYEQYF
TRBJ2-7 | TRBV27 | 16 | CASRVSRGRSSYEQYF
TRBJ2-1 | TRBV6-5 | 16 | CASSYSASGGSHEQFF
TRBJ2-5 | TRBV20-1 | 10 | CSALRETQYF
TRBJ2-7 | TRBV7-9 | 14 | CASSHRDRASEQYF
TRBJ2-5 | TRBV27 | 16 | CASSLRRQLDQETQYF
TRBJ2-3 | TRBV7-2 | 12 | CASSLVPDTQYF
TRBJ2-6 | TRBV9 | 17 | CASSVEGHESGANVLTF
TRBJ2-3 | TRBV19 | 15 | CATREGTSSTDTQYF
TRBJ1-1 | TRBV27 | 12 | CASRQGGTEAFF
TRBJ1-2 | TRBV4-1 | 15 | CASSRPEIPNYGYTF
TRBJ2-3 | TRBV6-5 | 14 | CASSYAPGLDTQYF
TRBJ1-3 | TRBV7-2 | 16 | CASSLVFAVSGNTIYF
TRBJ2-5 | TRBV2 | 15 | CASSGAGTGRETQYF
TRBJ1-2 | TRBV5-6 | 14 | CASSPGQLDYGYTF
TRBJ2-3 | TRBV5-4 | 16 | CASSLPGAEFADTQYF
TRBJ1-6 | TRBV7-9 | 15 | CASSWSGVRNSPLHF
TRBJ1-1 | TRBV6-5 | 14 | CASIPGQGATEAFF
TRBJ1-1 | TRBV5-1 | 15 | CASSPWAGENTEAFF
TRBJ2-7 | TRBV27 | 14 | CASSQWTGRNEQYF
TRBJ1-4 | TRBV30 | 13 | CAWGRGFNEKLFF
TRBJ2-7 | TRBV6-1 | 15 | CASSGNAGIPYEQYF
TRBJ2-6 | TRBV19 | 16 | CASTSEGGPGANVLTF
TRBJ1-1 | TRBV30 | 14 | CAWSVGTVNTEAFF
TRBJ2-5 | TRBV5-1 | 15 | CASSLEGGVGETQYF
TRBJ2-1 | TRBV30 | 11 | CAWAGGVEQFF
TRBJ1-1 | TRBV11-3 | 16 | CASSIETGGMNTEAFF
TRBJ1-3 | TRBV2 | 12 | CARRDRLNTIYF
TRBJ2-7 | TRBV27 | 17 | CASSSPALTGGGSEQYF
TRBJ1-5 | TRBV6-1 | 19 | CASSEANWTGYVSNQPQHF
TRBJ1-1 | TRBV12-2 | 15 | CASRLDEETNTEAFF